This T cell receptor beta chain is drawn from a study of CD8+ T cells in alopecia areata. V dropped 0 bases and J dropped 5 bases, with 13 bases sitting between them. Germline V lookup: CDR1 SQVTM, CDR2 ANQGSEA. This CDR3 comprises 14 residues. Reverse transcription of extracted RNA yielded cDNA, which provided the sequencing template. Repertoires were generated with immunoSEQ multiplex PCR, while TCRdb's copy carries only in-frame clones and drops some. The data show about 120,000 clones, with approximately 59% seen just once and 30% held by the top ten. Treatment in this sample: oral pan-JAK inhibitor, 5-10 mg twice daily.

Sequencing was performed on CD8+ T cells sorted from blood, taken at week 4, from a patient treated with tofacitinib. The rearrangement uses TRBV29-1 and TRBJ1-2, with D tentatively TRBD1 (5 bases). This TCR was recovered from a human donor with alopecia areata. In DNA, the CDR3 is TGCAGCGTTGAAGATGGGACTGATTATTATGGCTACACCTTC. Protein product: CSVEDGTDYYGYTF.